This T cell receptor beta chain stems from a study of blood T cell repertoires in COVID-19. Study at large: Nucleic acid was either cDNA or gDNA, and it came from T cells, B-cell-depleted T cells, or PBMCs.

The table came from immunoSEQ multiplex PCR; TCRdb's copy has only in-frame clones and leaves some out. The data show 13,000 or so clones, 90% seen once. This clone was recorded once. CDR3 length: 15 residues. V was trimmed by 4 bases and J by 0 bases, leaving 10 bases between them. Germline V gene sequence: CDR1 SGDLS, CDR2 YYNGEE. Sample: peripheral blood. The chain couples TRBV9 to TRBJ2-2; unclear D gene. The receptor comes from a man in his 70s with active COVID-19. This chain's CDR3 is CASSSTYTNTGELFF. Written as DNA, the CDR3 is TGTGCCAGCAGCTCGACTTATACGAACACCGGGGAGCTGTTTTTT.